Listed below are T cell receptor beta chains from one sample, sequenced in a study of T cells after yellow fever vaccination. TCRdb analysed the 5' RACE reads with MiXCR anew, one entry per CDR3 protein. This sample carries some 320,000 distinct CDR3 sequences, roughly 8.7% of them seen once, and the ten largest clones take roughly 17%. The sample consisted of PBMCs, taken on the day of the first yellow fever vaccination. The origin of the receptors is a man aged 18 to 29 who received the YFV17D yellow fever vaccine. Each CDR3 is given with its conserved first and last residue.

TRBJ2-1 TRBV7-8 CASSTPLAGGRNEQFF
TRBJ2-3 TRBV11-2 CASSLGGGGFTDTQYF
TRBJ2-3 TRBV6-5 CASSYWAGAADTQYF
TRBJ2-1 TRBV5-1 CASSLAVTSVGNEQFF
TRBJ1-2 TRBV7-2 CASSLVDGANYGYTF
TRBJ2-5 TRBV5-1 CASSFSASGAETQYF
TRBJ2-1 TRBV5-4 CASSLVQTSSYNEQFF
TRBJ2-1 TRBV30 CAWGSSGDRFF
TRBJ2-5 TRBV18 CASSPPGQETQYF
TRBJ1-4 TRBV9 CASSARDRTVTNEKLFF
TRBJ1-4 TRBV6-1 CAIESGSTNEKLFF
TRBJ2-1 TRBV3-1 CASSHGLIFVSNNEQFF
TRBJ1-1 TRBV12-3/TRBV12-4 CASTRPEGTGVEAFF
TRBJ2-1 TRBV7-2 CASRSGNGNEQFF
TRBJ2-2 TRBV9 CASSVMGPRNTGELFF
TRBJ2-5 TRBV7-2 CASSRQGAPETQYF
TRBJ1-1 TRBV12-3/TRBV12-4 CASSITTGYTEAFF
TRBJ2-6 TRBV20-1 CSASTAGANVLTF
TRBJ2-1 TRBV4-3 CASSQETPGTSGYNEQFF
TRBJ1-1 TRBV12-3/TRBV12-4 CASSPWTDYTEAFF
TRBJ1-2 TRBV4-2 CASSQGWLGGQGPGYTF
TRBJ2-1 TRBV6-2/TRBV6-3 CASSLAAYSEQFF
TRBJ1-1 TRBV6-1 CASSDQTGNPEAFF
TRBJ2-1 TRBV5-4 CASSADRWTYNEQFF
TRBJ1-5 TRBV28 CASSFLYSNQPQHF
TRBJ2-6 TRBV5-1 CASSPGSSGANVLTF
TRBJ2-5 TRBV25-1 CASSESLGFQETQYF
TRBJ1-4 TRBV5-1 CASSSDRGLANEKLFF
TRBJ1-3 TRBV6-1 CASSPWDRTGNTIYF
TRBJ2-5 TRBV7-2 CASSQVGVETQYF
TRBJ2-2 TRBV10-3 CAISVARGGTGELFF
TRBJ1-2 TRBV4-1 CASSQSYTGLLGYTF
TRBJ2-2 TRBV7-3 CASSFTSGAGELFF
TRBJ2-3 TRBV4-1 CASSQGTGPDTQYF
TRBJ1-5 TRBV6-2/TRBV6-3 CASSYLTPNQPQHF
TRBJ2-3 TRBV20-1 CSASGGSADTQYF
TRBJ2-3 TRBV6-6 CASRRSTDTQYF